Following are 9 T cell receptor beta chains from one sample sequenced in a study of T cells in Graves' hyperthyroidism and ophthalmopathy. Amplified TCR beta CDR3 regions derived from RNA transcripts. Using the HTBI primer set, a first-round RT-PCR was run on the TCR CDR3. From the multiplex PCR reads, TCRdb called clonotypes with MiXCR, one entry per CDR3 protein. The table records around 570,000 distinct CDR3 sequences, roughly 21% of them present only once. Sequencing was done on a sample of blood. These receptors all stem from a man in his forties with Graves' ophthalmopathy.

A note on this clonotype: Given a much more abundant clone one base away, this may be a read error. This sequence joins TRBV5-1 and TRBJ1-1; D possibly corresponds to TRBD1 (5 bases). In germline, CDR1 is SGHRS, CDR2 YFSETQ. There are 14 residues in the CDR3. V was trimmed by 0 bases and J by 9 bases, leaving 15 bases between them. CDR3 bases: TGCGCCAGCAGCTTGGATGGTGGGGGGACTAAAGCTTTCTTT. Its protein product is CASSLDGGGTKAFF.

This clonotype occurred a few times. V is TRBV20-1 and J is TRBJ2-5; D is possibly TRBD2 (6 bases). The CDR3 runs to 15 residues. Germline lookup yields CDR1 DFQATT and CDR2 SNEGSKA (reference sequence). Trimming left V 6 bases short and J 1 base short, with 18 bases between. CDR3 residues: CSALETRAAQETQYF. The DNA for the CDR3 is TGCAGTGCGCTTGAGACTAGGGCGGCCCAAGAGACCCAGTACTTC.

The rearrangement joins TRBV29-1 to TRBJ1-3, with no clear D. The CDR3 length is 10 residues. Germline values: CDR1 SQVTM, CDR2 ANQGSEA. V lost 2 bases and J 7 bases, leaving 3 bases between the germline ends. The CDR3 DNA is TGCAGCGTTGAAAGTAACACCATATATTTT. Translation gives CSVESNTIYF.

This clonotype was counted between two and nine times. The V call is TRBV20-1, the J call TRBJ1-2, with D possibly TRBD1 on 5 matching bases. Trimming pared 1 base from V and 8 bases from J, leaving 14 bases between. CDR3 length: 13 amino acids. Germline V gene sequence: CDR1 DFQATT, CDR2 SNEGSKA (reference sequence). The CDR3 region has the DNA TGCAGTGCTAGAGGGGGCCTTATCGAGGGCTACACCTTC. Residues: CSARGGLIEGYTF.

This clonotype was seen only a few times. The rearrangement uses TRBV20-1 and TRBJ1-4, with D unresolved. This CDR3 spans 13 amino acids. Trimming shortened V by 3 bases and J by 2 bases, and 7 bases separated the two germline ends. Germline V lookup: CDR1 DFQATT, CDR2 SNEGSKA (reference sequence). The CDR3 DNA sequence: TGCAGTGCTAGGACATACACTAATGAAAAACTGTTTTTT. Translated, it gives CSARTYTNEKLFF.

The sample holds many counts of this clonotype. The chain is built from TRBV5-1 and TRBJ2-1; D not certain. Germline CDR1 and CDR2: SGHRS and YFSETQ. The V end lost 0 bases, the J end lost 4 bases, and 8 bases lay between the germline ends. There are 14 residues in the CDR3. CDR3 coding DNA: TGCGCCAGCAGCTTGGGACACCAATACAATGAGCAGTTCTTC. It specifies CASSLGHQYNEQFF.

As DNA, the CDR3 is TGTGCCAGCAGGGGGGGGACTAGCGGGAAGACAGATACGCAGTATTTT. It is translated as CASRGGTSGKTDTQYF. The V and J genes are TRBV27 and TRBJ2-3; 13 bases align to TRBD2. Germline V gives CDR1 MNHEY, CDR2 SMNVEV (reference sequence). The CDR3 is 16 residues long. V gave up 6 bases and J gave up 3 bases; unmatched junction bases: 6.

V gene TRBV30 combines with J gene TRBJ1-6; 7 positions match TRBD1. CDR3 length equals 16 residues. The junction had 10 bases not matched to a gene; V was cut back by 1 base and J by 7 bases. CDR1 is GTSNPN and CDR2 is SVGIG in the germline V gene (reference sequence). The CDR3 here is CAWSDPWTGANSPLHF. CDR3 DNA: TGTGCCTGGAGTGATCCTTGGACAGGAGCGAATTCACCCCTCCACTTT.

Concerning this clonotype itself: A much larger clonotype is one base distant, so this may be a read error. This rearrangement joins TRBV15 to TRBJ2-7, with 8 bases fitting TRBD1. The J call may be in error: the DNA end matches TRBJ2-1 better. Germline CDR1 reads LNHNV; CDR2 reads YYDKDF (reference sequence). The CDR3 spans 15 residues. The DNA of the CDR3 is TGTGCCACCAGCAGAGATCCAGGGGGCACCTACGAGCAGTTCTTC. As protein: CATSRDPGGTYEQFF.